The 22 T cell receptor beta chains below all came from one sample that was sequenced in a study of cytomegalovirus exposure and HLA in healthy donors. Some clones are missing from TCRdb's copy, which holds only in-frame ones; the method was immunoSEQ multiplex PCR. Of about 200,000 clones in the sample, about 91% were seen once. Sequenced material: PBMCs. The receptors shown here come from a young woman in good health and CMV-seronegative.

The V and J genes are TRBV6-5 and TRBJ1-5; D is unresolved. CDR3 size: 14 residues. Looked up from germline, CDR1 is MNHEY and CDR2 is SVGAGI. Deletions cut 4 bases from V and 3 bases from J, with 10 bases between. CDR3 residues: CASSLGGNNQPQHF. In DNA form, the CDR3 reads TGTGCCAGCAGTTTAGGAGGGAACAATCAGCCCCAGCATTTT.

The V gene is TRBV7-2, the J gene TRBJ2-1, with 13 nucleotides matching TRBD2. Germline assignment: CDR1 SGHTA and CDR2 FQGNSA. This CDR3 has 15 residues. Trimming cost V 3 bases and J 5 bases; bases outside gene matches: 1. The CDR3 loop is CASSFGLAGDNEQFF. CDR3 sequence (DNA): TGTGCCAGCAGCTTCGGACTAGCGGGAGACAATGAGCAGTTCTTC.

This chain connects TRBV29-1 to TRBJ1-2, with D maybe TRBD1 (5 bases). CDR1 and CDR2 (germline): SQVTM, ANQGSEA. This CDR3 comprises 15 residues. Trimming shortened V by 0 bases and J by 3 bases, and 14 bases separated the two germline ends. The CDR3 is CSVEDSLQVHYGYTF. The DNA for the CDR3 is TGCAGCGTTGAAGATTCTCTACAGGTCCACTATGGCTACACCTTC.

The gene calls are TRBV5-1 and TRBJ2-3; 13 nucleotides align to TRBD2. The germline gives CDR1 SGHRS, CDR2 YFSETQ. The V gene end was trimmed by 4 bases and the J gene end by 1 base; junction bases not matched to a gene: 0. The CDR3 runs 15 residues. For the CDR3, the DNA is TGCGCCAGCAGCGGGACTAGCGGGGGCACAGATACGCAGTATTTT. It is translated as CASSGTSGGTDTQYF.

V gene TRBV5-1 combines with J gene TRBJ2-1, with a weak D call TRBD2 (5 bases). The CDR3 totals 12 residues. Deletions cut 4 bases from V and 8 bases from J, with 10 bases between. The germline V gene has CDR1 SGHRS and CDR2 YFSETQ. For the CDR3, the DNA is TGCGCCAGCAGCGCCCGAGGGTATGAGCAGTTCTTC. Residues: CASSARGYEQFF.

V and J are TRBV9 and TRBJ2-1, with 10 bases that match TRBD1. The CDR3 is 14 amino acids. Germline V lookup: CDR1 SGDLS, CDR2 YYNGEE. Trimming at V came to 5 bases and at J to 5 bases, leaving 4 bases not matched to a gene. The CDR3 loop is CASRAGTGDNEQFF. The CDR3 region has the DNA TGTGCCAGCAGAGCCGGGACAGGGGACAATGAGCAGTTCTTC.

This chain connects TRBV27 to TRBJ2-7, with D perhaps TRBD2 (5 bases). Germline CDR1 is MNHEY and CDR2 is SMNVEV (reference sequence). This CDR3 has 15 amino acids. Trimming cost V 3 bases and J 5 bases, with 17 bases left between them. CDR3 DNA sequence: TGTGCCAGCAGTTTGTTTACGGGAATGGGCGACGAGCAGTACTTC. It encodes CASSLFTGMGDEQYF.

The V and J genes are TRBV7-2 and TRBJ2-2, with TRBD1 identical over 8 bases. J was trimmed by 8 bases and V by 5 bases; bases with no gene match: 7. This CDR3 region has 14 residues. Germline V gene lookup returns CDR1 SGHTA and CDR2 FQGNSA. CDR3 loop: CASSPGTGAGELFF. CDR3 DNA: TGTGCCAGCAGCCCGGGGACAGGTGCAGGGGAGCTGTTTTTT.

V and J are TRBV9 and TRBJ2-5, with 7 bases that match TRBD1. Germline CDR1 is SGDLS and CDR2 is YYNGEE. V was pared by 0 bases and J by 4 bases, with 3 bases of the junction left unmatched. The CDR3 runs 14 residues. CDR3: CASSVGTGAETQYF. The DNA of the CDR3 is TGTGCCAGCAGCGTAGGGACAGGCGCAGAGACCCAGTACTTC.

This chain connects TRBV5-1 to TRBJ1-1, with D possibly matching TRBD1 (5 bases). Germline CDR1 is SGHRS and CDR2 is YFSETQ. This CDR3 has 15 residues. V lost 3 bases and J lost 5, with 17 bases in between. CDR3 sequence: CASSSSAGGGTEAFF. For the CDR3, the DNA is TGCGCCAGCAGCTCCTCGGCTGGGGGAGGGACTGAAGCTTTCTTT.

The chain employs TRBV6-6 and TRBJ2-7; 11 bases map to TRBD1. Germline CDR1 and CDR2: MNHNY and SVGAGI (reference sequence). There are 16 residues in the CDR3. V shed 6 bases, J shed 3 bases, and the junction held 10 bases outside the gene matches. CDR3 region: CASRNGVGTGGYEQYF. The CDR3 region has the DNA TGTGCCAGCAGAAACGGGGTAGGGACAGGGGGCTACGAGCAGTACTTC.

The chain is built from TRBV5-6 and TRBJ1-5; 7 bases fit TRBD1. CDR3 length: 15 amino acids. V dropped 0 bases and J dropped 5; count of bases not matched to a gene: 5. Looked up from germline, CDR1 is SGHDT and CDR2 is YYEEEE. The CDR3 DNA reads TGTGCCAGCAGCTTGGGACAGGGCGGGCATCAGCCCCAGCATTTT. It codes for CASSLGQGGHQPQHF.

The V and J genes are TRBV4-1 and TRBJ2-3, with TRBD1 identical over 7 bases. The CDR3 runs to 14 residues. V was clipped by 6 bases and J by 5 bases; unmatched bases: 8. The V gene's germline CDR1 is MGHRA and CDR2 YSYEKL. CDR3 region: CASREEGAGDTQYF. The CDR3 coding sequence is TGCGCCAGCAGAGAAGAGGGGGCTGGAGATACGCAGTATTTT.

The chain links TRBV5-1 to TRBJ2-3, with TRBD2 as a possible D gene (6 bases). The CDR3 has 16 amino acids. The V and J ends lost 2 bases and 2 bases respectively, with 15 bases between them. Looked up from germline, CDR1 is SGHRS and CDR2 is YFSETQ. In DNA form, the CDR3 reads TGCGCCAGCAGCTTCTTGGACTACCGATACACAGATACGCAGTATTTT. Translated: CASSFLDYRYTDTQYF.

This CDR3 reads CAWSGGLGYEQYF. Here the CDR3 DNA reads TGTGCCTGGAGTGGGGGGCTGGGGTACGAGCAGTACTTC. This chain links TRBV30 with TRBJ2-7; D might be TRBD1 (6 bases). Trimming removed 1 base at V and 4 bases at J, with 11 bases between. This CDR3 contains 13 residues. The germline gives CDR1 GTSNPN, CDR2 SVGIG (reference sequence).

This clone has only a few counts. The V and J genes are TRBV19 and TRBJ1-1; no clear D. Germline V CDR1 and CDR2: LNHDA, SQIVND (reference sequence). The ends were cut back, 7 bases at V and 0 bases at J, with 12 bases in the middle. This CDR3 spans 14 amino acids. CDR3 protein: CASTPGGMNTEAFF. The CDR3 DNA reads as TGTGCCAGTACCCCGGGAGGGATGAACACTGAAGCTTTCTTT.

CDR3 bases: TGTGCCAGCACCCTAGCGGGAGGGGAAACAGAGCAGTACTTC. Translated, it gives CASTLAGGETEQYF. The gene calls are TRBV6-6 and TRBJ2-7; 12 bases are a match to TRBD2. CDR1 and CDR2 from the germline V gene are MNHNY and SVGAGI (reference sequence). This CDR3 region has 14 residues. After removal of 7 bases from V and 7 bases from J, the junction contained 8 bases not matched to a gene.

The chain uses TRBV18 and TRBJ1-1; D unresolved. Germline V gene sequence: CDR1 KGHSH, CDR2 LQKENI. V was clipped by 7 bases and J by 0 bases, with 12 bases between them. The CDR3 loop spans 14 amino acids. The CDR3 protein is CASLTLELNTEAFF. In DNA, the CDR3 is TGTGCCAGCTTAACTTTAGAGTTGAACACTGAAGCTTTCTTT.

The chain couples TRBV28 to TRBJ2-7; TRBD2 aligns across 10 bases. The length of the CDR3 is 16 residues. Germline V lookup: CDR1 MDHEN, CDR2 SYDVKM. The trim removed 9 bases at V and 0 bases at J, leaving 11 bases unmatched. This chain's CDR3 is CASRGLLAGDSYEQYF. CDR3 in DNA: TGTGCCAGTAGAGGGCTTCTAGCGGGGGACTCCTACGAGCAGTACTTC.

This chain connects TRBV28 to TRBJ2-7; TRBD2 matches at 7 bases. V was clipped by 5 bases and J by 4 bases; unmatched bases: 17. The CDR3 length is 17 residues. Germline assignment: CDR1 MDHEN and CDR2 SYDVKM. In DNA form, the CDR3 reads TGTGCCAGCAGTCTAAGACATGGACTAGTGTTAGAGTACGAGCAGTACTTC. This gives the protein CASSLRHGLVLEYEQYF.

This clone occurred once. The genes are TRBV11-2 and TRBJ2-3; TRBD1 matches at 7 bases. The CDR3 totals 14 residues. Losses at the gene ends were 8 bases for V and 6 bases for J; bases not matched to a gene: 11. CDR1 SGHAT and CDR2 FQNNGV come from the germline V gene. The CDR3 DNA follows: TGTGCCAGCGTGACAGGGAAAGGGCGGGATACGCAGTATTTT. Amino acid sequence: CASVTGKGRDTQYF.

CDR3 nucleotides: TGTGCCAGTAGTATTTCCATTACGGGAGCTTTCTTT. This gives the protein CASSISITGAFF. The chain employs TRBV19 and TRBJ1-1, with D hard to call. Trimming took off 3 bases at V and 10 bases at J, with 12 bases between the two ends. CDR1 is LNHDA, CDR2 SQIVND, per germline (reference sequence). This CDR3 comprises 12 residues. The complete variable domain, with remaining parts taken from reference TRBV19 and TRBJ1-1, reads DGGITQSPKYLFRKEGQNVTLSCEQNLNHDAMYWYRQDPGQGLRLIYYSQIVNDFQKGDIAEGYSVSREKKESFPLTVTSAQKNPTAFYLCASSISITGAFFGQGTRLTVV.